One sample yielded the 15 T cell receptor beta chains listed below, sequenced in a study of T cells after yellow fever vaccination. TCRdb recomputed calls from the 5' RACE reads with MiXCR, one row per CDR3 protein. The table lists 450,000 to 600,000 distinct CDR3 sequences, about a sixth of them singletons, with 17% in the top ten. The material was PBMCs, obtained about 5 days after the first yellow fever vaccination. These TCRs come from a man younger than 35 who received the YFV17D yellow fever vaccine.

This clonotype showed up just a few times. The chain uses TRBV7-2 and TRBJ2-4; D is unclear. CDR1 and CDR2 from the germline V gene are SGHTA and FQGNSA. V lost 2 bases and J 1 base, leaving 6 bases between the germline ends. CDR3 length: 14 residues. CDR3 bases: TGTGCCAGCAGCTTATCCTTCGCCAAAAACATTCAGTACTTC. It is translated as CASSLSFAKNIQYF.

There are many counts of this clonotype. CDR3 protein: CASSLGAGSYNEQFF. CDR3 sequence (DNA): TGTGCCAGCAGCTTGGGGGCGGGGTCCTACAATGAGCAGTTCTTC. The V call is TRBV7-3, the J call TRBJ2-1; the D call may be TRBD1 or TRBD2 (6 bases each). The V end lost 3 bases, the J end lost 1 base, and 10 bases lay between the germline ends. The CDR3 has 15 residues. Germline-derived CDR1 and CDR2 are SGHTA and FQGTGA.

The table lists this clonotype with a count of one. The V gene is TRBV4-1, the J gene TRBJ2-2, with 11 nucleotides matching TRBD1. The junction had 5 bases not matched to a gene; V was cut back by 2 bases and J by 6 bases. The germline V gene encodes CDR1 MGHRA and CDR2 YSYEKL. The CDR3 covers 16 residues. CDR3 nucleotides: TGCGCCAGCAGCCAACCCGGGACAGGGGGATCCGGGGAGCTGTTTTTT. This sequence encodes CASSQPGTGGSGELFF.

The sample holds a few counts of this clonotype. The chain uses TRBV19 and TRBJ2-3; 7 bases align to TRBD2. The CDR3 contains 14 residues. J lost 4 bases, V lost 4 bases, and 5 bases had no gene match. Germline lookup yields CDR1 LNHDA and CDR2 SQIVND (reference sequence). The CDR3 loop reads CASSSGLGADTQYF. The CDR3 DNA reads TGTGCCAGTAGTAGCGGACTAGGCGCAGATACGCAGTATTTT.

This clonotype came up a few times. The chain employs TRBV7-2 and TRBJ1-2, with 8 bases identical to TRBD1. The CDR3 runs 15 residues. CDR1 is SGHTA and CDR2 is FQGNSA in the germline V gene. J gave up 3 bases and V 2 bases, and 5 bases lay outside the gene matches. This CDR3 is CASSLNPGGDYGYTF. CDR3 nucleotides: TGTGCCAGCAGCTTAAACCCAGGGGGCGACTATGGCTACACCTTC.

A note on this clonotype: At one end the junction does not follow the germline gene, possibly because of a read error. V usage is TRBV11-2 and J usage is TRBJ2-5; 8 bases align to TRBD1. There are 16 residues in the CDR3. CDR1 and CDR2 from the germline V gene are SGHAT and FQNNGV. The CDR3 sequence is CASSIDATGVLETQYF. For the CDR3, the DNA is TGTGCCAGCAGCATAGACGCGACAGGGGTTTTGGAGACCCAGTACTTC.

The chain links TRBV7-2 to TRBJ1-4, with unresolved D. This CDR3 comprises 11 residues. Germline V gives CDR1 SGHTA, CDR2 FQGNSA. The ends were cut back, 5 bases at V and 6 bases at J, with 4 bases in the middle. CDR3 loop: CASSQYEKLFF. The CDR3 DNA sequence: TGTGCCAGCAGCCAGTATGAAAAACTGTTTTTT.

This clonotype has at least ten counts. The chain employs TRBV19 and TRBJ2-3, with TRBD2 as a possible D gene (7 bases). This CDR3 region has 14 residues. CDR1 is LNHDA, CDR2 SQIVND, per germline (reference sequence). Trimming left V 7 bases short and J 0 bases short, with 11 bases between. The CDR3 DNA reads TGTGCCAGTACTCCGGGGGGCAGCACAGATACGCAGTATTTT. This translates into CASTPGGSTDTQYF.

This clonotype has at least ten counts. The CDR3 region has the DNA TGTGCCAGCAGCGGGACTAGCGGGGATACGCAGTATTTT. It codes for CASSGTSGDTQYF. The chain is built from TRBV5-5 and TRBJ2-3, with TRBD2 matching 12 bases. In germline, CDR1 is SGHKS, CDR2 YYEKEE (reference sequence). The CDR3 covers 13 residues. The ends lost 4 bases at V and 6 bases at J; junction bases unmatched: 0.

This clonotype was observed a handful of times. V usage is TRBV7-9 and J usage is TRBJ2-2; D remains ambiguous. The CDR3 covers 16 residues. Trimming took off 6 bases at V and 0 bases at J, with 14 bases between the two ends. Per germline, CDR1 SEHNR and CDR2 FQNEAQ (reference sequence). CDR3 coding DNA: TGTGCCAGCAGTCGTGAGAGTCTCGCGAACACCGGGGAGCTGTTTTTT. This translates into CASSRESLANTGELFF.

The V and J genes are TRBV5-8 and TRBJ1-2; D remains ambiguous. Germline values: CDR1 SGHTS, CDR2 YDEGEE. This CDR3 spans 11 amino acids. Trimming pared 1 base from V and 12 bases from J, leaving 10 bases between. CDR3 region: CASSLWGSHTF. CDR3 in DNA: TGTGCCAGCAGCTTGTGGGGATCCCACACCTTC. Together with reference TRBV5-8 and TRBJ1-2, the CDR3 gives the full variable domain: EAGVTQSPTHLIKTRGQQATLRCSPISGHTSVYWYQQALGLGLQFLLWYDEGEERNRGNFPPRFSGRQFPNYSSELNVNALELEDSALYLCASSLWGSHTFGSGTRLTVV.

This chain links TRBV4-3 with TRBJ2-1; 8 bases line up with TRBD2. CDR1 and CDR2 from the germline V gene are LGHNA and YSLEER. CDR3 length: 17 amino acids. J gave up 8 bases and V 2 bases, and 14 bases lay outside the gene matches. CDR3 region: CASSQLKSRTGGYEQFF. As DNA, the CDR3 is TGCGCCAGCAGCCAACTGAAATCTAGGACGGGGGGGTATGAGCAGTTCTTC.

This chain joins TRBV6-5 and TRBJ2-1; possibly TRBD2 for D (7 bases). The CDR3 runs 16 residues. Trimming took 4 bases from V and 7 from J, leaving 20 bases between them. Germline V CDR1 and CDR2: MNHEY, SVGAGI. The CDR3 loop reads CASSFRRGAGRNEQFF. CDR3 bases: TGTGCCAGCAGTTTCCGTCGGGGGGCCGGGCGAAATGAGCAGTTCTTC.

The rearrangement uses TRBV9 and TRBJ1-2; 8 bases match TRBD1. The CDR3 covers 17 residues. J lost 0 bases, V lost 3 bases, and 10 bases had no gene match. Germline values: CDR1 SGDLS, CDR2 YYNGEE. CDR3 protein: CASSARTGSLANYGYTF. In DNA, the CDR3 is TGTGCCAGCAGCGCCCGGACAGGGAGCCTAGCTAACTATGGCTACACCTTC.

This clonotype has ten or more counts. This chain joins TRBV7-2 and TRBJ1-5, with 8 bases that match TRBD1. Losses at the gene ends were 2 bases for V and 7 bases for J; bases not matched to a gene: 7. This CDR3 has 15 amino acids. CDR1 SGHTA and CDR2 FQGNSA come from the germline V gene. The CDR3 coding sequence is TGTGCCAGCAGCTTAACCGACAGGGGACGGCAGCCCCAGCATTTT. It encodes CASSLTDRGRQPQHF.